Below are 21 T cell receptor beta chains sequenced from a single sample in a study of blood T cells in healthy people across ages. A second PCR of roughly 7 to 11 cycles used a sample-barcoded 5' primer and a J-beta primer mix. TCRdb used MiXCR to reprocess the 5' RACE reads, holding one entry per CDR3 protein. The sample has over 600,000 distinct CDR3 sequences, 40% to 45% seen once. Sequenced: blood. These receptor sequences come from a man older than 75 in good health.

As DNA, the CDR3 is TGTGCCAGCAGGCCCAGACAGGACCCTCGAGAGACCCAGTACTTC. This sequence encodes CASRPRQDPRETQYF. This sequence joins TRBV6-2 or TRBV6-3 and TRBJ2-5, with D maybe TRBD1 (6 bases). With 6 bases removed from V and 4 bases from J, the gap between germline ends came to 18 bases. CDR1 is MNHEY, CDR2 SVGEGT, per germline. The CDR3 loop spans 15 amino acids.

This clonotype was recorded a few times. The chain couples TRBV7-8 to TRBJ1-2; D ambiguous. The CDR3 loop spans 15 amino acids. Germline V CDR1 and CDR2: SGHVS, FQNEAQ. V lost 0 bases and J 4 bases, leaving 12 bases between the germline ends. The CDR3 DNA reads as TGTGCCAGCAGCTTAGCTGAAAAACCGTCCTATGGCTACACCTTC. It translates to CASSLAEKPSYGYTF.

The chain is built from TRBV20-1 and TRBJ1-1, with 11 bases lining up with TRBD1. V lost 2 bases to trimming and J lost 4 bases; unmatched junction nucleotides: 9. There are 16 residues in the CDR3. Germline-derived CDR1 and CDR2 are DFQATT and SNEGSKA (reference sequence). CDR3 coding DNA: TGCAGTGCTAGAAGTAGGGACAGGGGGTTGGGCACTGAAGCTTTCTTT. This gives the protein CSARSRDRGLGTEAFF.

This clonotype was counted a single time. The J gene is TRBJ2-1, the V gene TRBV6-2 or TRBV6-3; 13 nucleotides agree with TRBD2. V lost 1 base, J lost 5 bases, and 2 bases stayed unmatched. In germline, CDR1 is MNHEY, CDR2 SVGEGT. The CDR3 is made up of 16 amino acids. In DNA form, the CDR3 reads TGTGCCAGCAGTTACTGGACTAGCGGGAGTGACAATGAGCAGTTCTTC. Its translation is CASSYWTSGSDNEQFF.

This clonotype was counted a few times. The DNA of the CDR3 is TGTGCCAGCAGCTTGGTGGGGGGAGGAGACACCGGGGAGCTGTTTTTT. Translation: CASSLVGGGDTGELFF. The gene calls are TRBV7-2 and TRBJ2-2, with D maybe TRBD2 (6 bases). This CDR3 is built from 16 residues. Germline CDR1 is SGHTA and CDR2 is FQGNSA. Trimming pared 3 bases from V and 3 bases from J, leaving 14 bases between.

V gene TRBV4-3 combines with J gene TRBJ1-1; D call uncertain. This CDR3 spans 13 amino acids. Germline V gene data show CDR1 as LGHNA and CDR2 as YSLEER. The V end lost 1 base, the J end lost 7 bases, and 10 bases lay between the germline ends. In nucleotides, the CDR3 is TGCGCCAGCAGCCAAGTCGGTGGGATTGAAGCTTTCTTT. Translated, it gives CASSQVGGIEAFF.

Worth noting for this clonotype: A much larger clone lies a single base off, so this may be a read error. The CDR3 spells CASSTGVWVTDMQYF. The DNA of the CDR3 is TGTGCCAGCAGTACAGGGGTCTGGGTAACAGATATGCAGTATTTT. This sequence joins TRBV6-5 and TRBJ2-3; 7 bases map to TRBD1. The CDR3 is 15 amino acids. Germline assignment: CDR1 MNHEY and CDR2 SVGAGI.

As concerns this clonotype: This may arise from a read error, as a much more abundant clone is one base away. V usage is TRBV20-1 and J usage is TRBJ2-5; D not resolved. CDR1 and CDR2 from the germline V gene are DFQATT and SNEGSKA (reference sequence). The CDR3 length is 15 residues. The V gene lost 6 bases and the J gene lost 5 bases, with 22 bases spanning the gap. CDR3: CSAHCDGRPQETQYF. The CDR3 bases are TGCAGTGCGCACTGCGATGGACGACCCCAGGAGACCCAGTACTTC.

This clonotype has more than one count but fewer than ten. The chain is built from TRBV7-2 and TRBJ2-6, with TRBD2 as a possible D gene (5 bases). Trimming took 4 bases from V and 12 from J, leaving 22 bases between them. CDR1 is SGHTA and CDR2 is FQGNSA in the germline V gene. The CDR3 has 16 residues. CDR3 in amino acids: CASSSEGGTALAVLTF. Here the CDR3 DNA reads TGTGCCAGCAGCTCTGAGGGCGGAACCGCCCTTGCCGTCCTGACTTTC.

The V call is TRBV20-1, the J call TRBJ2-5, with TRBD2 matching over 8 bases. In germline, CDR1 is DFQATT, CDR2 SNEGSKA (reference sequence). J lost 11 bases, V lost 6 bases, and 17 bases had no gene match. The CDR3 is 14 amino acids. The CDR3 sequence is CSAPGRAGVREQYF. CDR3 sequence (DNA): TGCAGTGCCCCCGGGAGAGCGGGAGTTAGAGAGCAGTACTTC.

The chain couples TRBV9 to TRBJ1-5, with no clear D. The CDR3 consists of 14 residues. Looked up from germline, CDR1 is SGDLS and CDR2 is YYNGEE. V gave up 4 bases and J gave up 1 base, with 9 bases separating them. CDR3 in DNA: TGTGCCAGCAGCAGAAGGGCCAGCAATCAGCCCCAGCATTTT. As protein: CASSRRASNQPQHF. Full variable domain (rest looked up from reference TRBV9 and TRBJ1-5): DSGVTQTPKHLITATGQRVTLRCSPRSGDLSVYWYQQSLDQGLQFLIQYYNGEERAKGNILERFSAQQFPDLHSELNLSSLELGDSALYFCASSRRASNQPQHFGDGTRLSIL.

This clonotype was detected a few times. The chain couples TRBV4-2 to TRBJ2-4; possibly TRBD1 or TRBD2 for D (6 bases each). The V and J ends lost 4 bases and 8 bases respectively, with 15 bases between them. This CDR3 region has 14 residues. Per the germline V gene, CDR1 is LGHNA and CDR2 is YNFKEQ. In DNA, the CDR3 is TGTGCCAGCAGCCCGGGACAATGGAGGGACATTCAGTACTTC. This encodes CASSPGQWRDIQYF.

V and J are TRBV3-1 and TRBJ2-3; 10 bases align to TRBD2. V dropped 2 bases and J dropped 6; count of bases not matched to a gene: 8. Germline V gene lookup returns CDR1 LGHDT and CDR2 YNNKEL (reference sequence). This CDR3 contains 16 residues. This CDR3 reads CASSQTELAGFDTQYF. The CDR3 coding sequence is TGTGCCAGCAGCCAAACCGAACTAGCGGGATTTGATACGCAGTATTTT.

V gene TRBV28 combines with J gene TRBJ2-7; 7 bases agree with TRBD2. In germline, CDR1 is MDHEN, CDR2 SYDVKM. V was clipped by 4 bases and J by 3 bases; unmatched bases: 9. The CDR3 extends over 15 amino acids. DNA for the CDR3: TGTGCCAGCAGTTGGGGGGGGAGCCTAATCTACGAGCAGTACTTC. This translates into CASSWGGSLIYEQYF.

The sample holds a few counts of this clonotype. The rearrangement links TRBV20-1 to TRBJ1-1; D is possibly TRBD1 (5 bases). The ends were cut back, 6 bases at V and 5 bases at J, with 10 bases in the middle. The CDR3 sequence is 11 residues long. Germline V gene sequence: CDR1 DFQATT, CDR2 SNEGSKA (reference sequence). The CDR3 DNA is TGCAGTGCCAGGGAGGGGACTGAAGCTTTCTTT. It yields the protein CSAREGTEAFF.

In the case of this clonotype: A much larger clone sits a single nucleotide away, making a read error possible. The chain couples TRBV7-9 to TRBJ2-1; D is unresolved. V lost 0 bases, J lost 10 bases, and 10 bases lay in between. The CDR3 extends over 13 amino acids. From germline, CDR1 is SEHNR and CDR2 FQNEAQ (reference sequence). The CDR3 nucleotides are TGTGCCAGCAGCTTAGCGGCGCAAACCGAGCAGTTCTTC. This translates into CASSLAAQTEQFF.

This clonotype was detected only a few times. The gene calls are TRBV20-1 and TRBJ2-5, with 8 bases fitting TRBD2. V gave up 2 bases and J gave up 5 bases; unmatched junction bases: 10. Germline loops: CDR1 DFQATT, CDR2 SNEGSKA (reference sequence). This CDR3 has 15 residues. CDR3 DNA: TGCAGTGCTAGAAATCGCGGACTAGCTGAGGAGACCCAGTACTTC. Amino acids: CSARNRGLAEETQYF.

The V gene is TRBV25-1, the J gene TRBJ2-1, with 10 bases fitting TRBD2. CDR3 length equals 15 residues. Losses at the gene ends were 6 bases for V and 8 bases for J; bases not matched to a gene: 10. Germline V CDR1 and CDR2: MGHDK, SYGVNS. The CDR3, as DNA: TGTGCCAGCAGAGCTAGCGGGAGAAATTGGTATGAGCAGTTCTTC. Translated, it gives CASRASGRNWYEQFF. Combining the CDR3 with reference TRBV25-1 and TRBJ2-1 gives the whole variable domain EADIYQTPRYLVIGTGKKITLECSQTMGHDKMYWYQQDPGMELHLIHYSYGVNSTEKGDLSSESTVSRIRTEHFPLTLESARPSHTSQYLCASRASGRNWYEQFFGPGTRLTVL.

This clonotype showed up just a few times. The V gene is TRBV6-2 or TRBV6-3, the J gene TRBJ2-1; tentatively, D is TRBD1 (6 bases). V dropped 0 bases and J dropped 0 bases, with 6 bases sitting between them. The length of the CDR3 is 15 residues. Germline values: CDR1 MNHEY, CDR2 SVGEGT. The CDR3 sequence: CASSYSGGSYNEQFF. In DNA form, the CDR3 reads TGTGCCAGCAGTTACTCAGGGGGCTCCTACAATGAGCAGTTCTTC.

The genes are TRBV27 and TRBJ2-5; D may be TRBD2 (6 bases). CDR1 and CDR2 (germline): MNHEY, SMNVEV (reference sequence). CDR3 length: 14 amino acids. Trimming removed 5 bases from V and 7 bases from J, with 17 bases in between. The CDR3 DNA reads TGTGCCAGCAGTCTCTCCCCGGCGGGACTGACCCAGTACTTC. Encoded protein: CASSLSPAGLTQYF.

This clonotype has at least ten counts. The genes are TRBV5-1 and TRBJ2-7; D perhaps matches TRBD1 (6 bases). Germline V gene lookup returns CDR1 SGHRS and CDR2 YFSETQ. The CDR3 is 13 residues long. V dropped 4 bases and J dropped 4 bases, with 12 bases sitting between them. The CDR3 DNA reads as TGCGCCAGCAGCCGAGGACAGCGTTACGAGCAGTACTTC. Translated: CASSRGQRYEQYF.